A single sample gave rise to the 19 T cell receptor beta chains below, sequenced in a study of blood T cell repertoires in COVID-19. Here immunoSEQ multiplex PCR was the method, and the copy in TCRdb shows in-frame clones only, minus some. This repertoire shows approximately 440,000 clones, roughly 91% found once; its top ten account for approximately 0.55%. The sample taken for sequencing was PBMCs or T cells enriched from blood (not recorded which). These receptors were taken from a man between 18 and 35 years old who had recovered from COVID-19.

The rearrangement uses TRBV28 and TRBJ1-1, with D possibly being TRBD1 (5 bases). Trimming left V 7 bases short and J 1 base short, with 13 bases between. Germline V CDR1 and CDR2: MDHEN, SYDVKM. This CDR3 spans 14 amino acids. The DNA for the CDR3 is TGTGCCAGCACCATGCTACAGGCGAACACTGAAGCTTTCTTT. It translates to CASTMLQANTEAFF.

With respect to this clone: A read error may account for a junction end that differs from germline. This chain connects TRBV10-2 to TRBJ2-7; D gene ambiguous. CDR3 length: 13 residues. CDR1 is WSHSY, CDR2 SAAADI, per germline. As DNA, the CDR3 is TGCGCCAGCAGGGTGTACCTTCCCTACGCGCAGTACTTC. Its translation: CASRVYLPYAQYF.

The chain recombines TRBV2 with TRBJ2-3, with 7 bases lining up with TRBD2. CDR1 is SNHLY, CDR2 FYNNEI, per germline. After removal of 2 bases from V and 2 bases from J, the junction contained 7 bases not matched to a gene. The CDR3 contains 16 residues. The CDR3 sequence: CASSEMAGVPTDTQYF. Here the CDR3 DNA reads TGTGCCAGCAGTGAAATGGCGGGGGTCCCCACAGATACGCAGTATTTT.

The CDR3 DNA is TGCAGCGTCGGGGGGGGTACAGGTCCCGAGGAAAAACTGTTTTTT. Translating it yields CSVGGGTGPEEKLFF. This chain links TRBV29-1 with TRBJ1-4; possible D gene TRBD1, 5 bases. V lost 6 bases and J 8 bases, leaving 22 bases between the germline ends. Germline CDR1 reads SQVTM; CDR2 reads ANQGSEA. CDR3 size: 15 residues.

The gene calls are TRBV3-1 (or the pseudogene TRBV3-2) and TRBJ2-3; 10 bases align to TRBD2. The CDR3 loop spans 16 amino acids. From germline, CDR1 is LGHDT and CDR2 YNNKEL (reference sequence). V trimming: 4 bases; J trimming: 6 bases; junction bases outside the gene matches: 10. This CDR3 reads CASSPGLAASLDTQYF. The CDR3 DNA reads TGTGCCAGCAGCCCCGGACTAGCGGCTTCTCTGGATACGCAGTATTTT.

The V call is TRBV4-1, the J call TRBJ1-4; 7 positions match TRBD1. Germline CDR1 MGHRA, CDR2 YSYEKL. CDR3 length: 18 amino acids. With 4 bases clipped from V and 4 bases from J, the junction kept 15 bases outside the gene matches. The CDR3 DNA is TGCGCCAGCAGCCTAAATTCACATTCGGGACAGATTAATGAAAAACTGTTTTTT. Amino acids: CASSLNSHSGQINEKLFF.

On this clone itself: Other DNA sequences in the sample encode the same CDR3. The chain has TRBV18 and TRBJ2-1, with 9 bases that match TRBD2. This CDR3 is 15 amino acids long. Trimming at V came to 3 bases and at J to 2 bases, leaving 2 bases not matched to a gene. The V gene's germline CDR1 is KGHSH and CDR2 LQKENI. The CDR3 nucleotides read TGTGCCAGCTCACCCGTAGCGGGAGCCTACAATGAGCAGTTCTTC. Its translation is CASSPVAGAYNEQFF.

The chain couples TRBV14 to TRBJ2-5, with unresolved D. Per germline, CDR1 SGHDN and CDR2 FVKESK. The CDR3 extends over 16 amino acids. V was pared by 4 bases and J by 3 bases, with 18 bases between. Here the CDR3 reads CASSPWRLHTKETQYF. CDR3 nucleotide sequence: TGTGCCAGCAGCCCATGGCGGCTACATACCAAAGAGACCCAGTACTTC.

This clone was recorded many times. The CDR3, as DNA: TGTGCCAGCAGCTTAGAGAAAGGGGGTGGATCCTACGAGCAGTACTTC. Its translation is CASSLEKGGGSYEQYF. The chain combines TRBV11-3 with TRBJ2-7; tentative D call: TRBD1 (6 bases). Germline V gene sequence: CDR1 SGHNT, CDR2 YENEEA. The CDR3 is 16 amino acids. V lost 0 bases to trimming and J lost 1 base, with 13 bases between them.

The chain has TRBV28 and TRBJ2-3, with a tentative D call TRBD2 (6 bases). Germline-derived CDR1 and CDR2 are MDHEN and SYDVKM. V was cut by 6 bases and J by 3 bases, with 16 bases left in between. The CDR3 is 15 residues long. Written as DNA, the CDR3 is TGTGCCAGCAGCCCTTTCGGGAGCGGAACAGATACGCAGTATTTT. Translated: CASSPFGSGTDTQYF.

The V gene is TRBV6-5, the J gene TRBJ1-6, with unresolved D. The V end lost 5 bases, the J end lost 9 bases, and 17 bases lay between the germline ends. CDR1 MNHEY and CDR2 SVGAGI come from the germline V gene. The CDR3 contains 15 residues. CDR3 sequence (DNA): TGTGCCAGCAGTCTTACTCCGGGAGGCGGTTCACCCCTCCACTTT. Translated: CASSLTPGGGSPLHF.

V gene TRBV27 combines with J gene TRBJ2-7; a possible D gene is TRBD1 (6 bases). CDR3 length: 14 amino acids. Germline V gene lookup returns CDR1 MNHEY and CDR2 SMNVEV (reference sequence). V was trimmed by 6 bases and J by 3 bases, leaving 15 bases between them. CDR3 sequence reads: CASSTGQSNYEQYF. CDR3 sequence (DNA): TGTGCCAGCAGCACTGGACAGAGCAACTACGAGCAGTACTTC.

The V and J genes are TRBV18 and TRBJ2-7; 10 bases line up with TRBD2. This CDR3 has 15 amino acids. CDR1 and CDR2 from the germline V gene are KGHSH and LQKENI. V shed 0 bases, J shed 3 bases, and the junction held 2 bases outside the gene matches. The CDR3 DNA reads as TGTGCCAGCTCACCACCCCTAGCGGGAGTCTACGAGCAGTACTTC. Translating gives CASSPPLAGVYEQYF.

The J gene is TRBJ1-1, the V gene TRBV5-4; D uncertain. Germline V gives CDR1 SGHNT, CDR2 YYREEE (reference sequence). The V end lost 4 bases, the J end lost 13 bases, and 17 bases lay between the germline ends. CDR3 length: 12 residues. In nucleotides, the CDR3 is TGTGCCAGCAGCCTGGACGGGTCACGAGATTTCTTT. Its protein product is CASSLDGSRDFF.

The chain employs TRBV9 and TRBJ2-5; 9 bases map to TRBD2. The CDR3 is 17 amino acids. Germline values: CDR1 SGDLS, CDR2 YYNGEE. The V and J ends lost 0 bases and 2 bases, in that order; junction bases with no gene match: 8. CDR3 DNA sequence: TGTGCCAGCAGCGTAGCGGCTAGCGGGATGGGTCAAGAGACCCAGTACTTC. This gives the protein CASSVAASGMGQETQYF.

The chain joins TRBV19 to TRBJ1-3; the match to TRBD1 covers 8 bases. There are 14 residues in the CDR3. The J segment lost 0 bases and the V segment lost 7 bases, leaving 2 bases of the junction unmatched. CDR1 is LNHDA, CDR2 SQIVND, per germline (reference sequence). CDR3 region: CASTTGGSGNTIYF. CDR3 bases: TGTGCCAGTACAACAGGGGGCTCTGGAAACACCATATATTTT.

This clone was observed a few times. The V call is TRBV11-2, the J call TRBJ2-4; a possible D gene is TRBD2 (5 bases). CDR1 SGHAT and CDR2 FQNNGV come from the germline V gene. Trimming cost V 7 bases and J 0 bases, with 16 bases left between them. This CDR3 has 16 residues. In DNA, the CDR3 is TGTGCCAGCACCCCGACCGCAGCGGTAGCCAAAAACATTCAGTACTTC. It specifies CASTPTAAVAKNIQYF. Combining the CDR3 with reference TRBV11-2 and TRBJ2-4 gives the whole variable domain EAGVAQSPRYKIIEKRQSVAFWCNPISGHATLYWYQQILGQGPKLLIQFQNNGVVDDSQLPKDRFSAERLKGVDSTLKIQPAKLEDSAVYLCASTPTAAVAKNIQYFGAGTRLSVL.

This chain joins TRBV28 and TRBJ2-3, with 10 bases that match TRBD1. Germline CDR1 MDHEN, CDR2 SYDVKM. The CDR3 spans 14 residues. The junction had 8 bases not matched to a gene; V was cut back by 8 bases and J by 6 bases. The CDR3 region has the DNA TGTGCCAGCGGACGGACAGGGGGGGCGGATACGCAGTATTTT. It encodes CASGRTGGADTQYF.

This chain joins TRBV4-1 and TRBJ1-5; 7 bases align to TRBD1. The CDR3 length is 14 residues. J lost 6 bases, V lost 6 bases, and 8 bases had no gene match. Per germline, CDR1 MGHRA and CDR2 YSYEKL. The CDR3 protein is CASRAQGTGQPQHF. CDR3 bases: TGCGCCAGCAGGGCACAGGGGACTGGTCAGCCCCAGCATTTT.